These 19 T cell receptor beta chains were all obtained from the same sample, sequenced in a study of T cells in Graves' hyperthyroidism and ophthalmopathy. TCR beta CDR3 region amplification was performed from RNA transcripts. Carried out on the TCR CDR3, a first-round RT-PCR used the HTBI primer set. Each CDR3 protein gets one entry after TCRdb re-called the multiplex PCR reads with MiXCR. Among some 370,000 distinct CDR3 sequences listed, roughly a sixth were seen once. Sequenced sample: blood. These receptor sequences come from a woman in her 30s with Graves' hyperthyroidism that later progressed to Graves' ophthalmopathy.

The chain joins TRBV9 to TRBJ2-1; 12 nucleotides match TRBD2. Germline V gene data show CDR1 as SGDLS and CDR2 as YYNGEE. V lost 6 bases, J lost 8 bases, and 6 bases stayed unmatched. The CDR3 runs 14 residues. CDR3 DNA: TGTGCCAGCACTGGTAGACTAGCGGGAGATGAGCAGTTCTTC. This gives the protein CASTGRLAGDEQFF.

This clonotype was detected many times. The gene calls are TRBV5-6 and TRBJ2-1, with TRBD1 matching 9 bases. V trimming: 0 bases; J trimming: 7 bases; junction bases outside the gene matches: 8. The CDR3 has 16 amino acids. The germline V gene has CDR1 SGHDT and CDR2 YYEEEE. The CDR3 protein is CASSLDPGQGSNEQFF. DNA of the CDR3: TGTGCCAGCAGCTTGGACCCGGGACAGGGTTCAAATGAGCAGTTCTTC.

This clonotype was observed at least ten times. The chain has TRBV10-2 and TRBJ2-2, with 7 bases fitting TRBD1. The junction had 1 base not matched to a gene; V was cut back by 6 bases and J by 3 bases. Germline CDR1 is WSHSY and CDR2 is SAAADI. There are 13 residues in the CDR3. The CDR3 is CASSGTDTGELFF. The CDR3 DNA sequence: TGCGCCAGCAGCGGGACAGACACCGGGGAGCTGTTTTTT.

There are many counts of this clonotype. This sequence joins TRBV5-8 and TRBJ1-2, with 7 positions matching TRBD1. Germline V lookup: CDR1 SGHTS, CDR2 YDEGEE. This CDR3 has 13 residues. With V trimmed by 4 bases and J by 5 bases, 5 bases remained unmatched. CDR3 sequence (DNA): TGTGCCAGCAGCCACACAGGGGAGTATGGCTACACCTTC. Translation gives CASSHTGEYGYTF.

This sequence joins TRBV5-1 and TRBJ1-6; tentatively, D is TRBD1 (6 bases). Germline V gene lookup returns CDR1 SGHRS and CDR2 YFSETQ. This CDR3 is built from 16 residues. V shed 0 bases and J shed 7 bases, with 14 bases lying between them. The CDR3 region is CASSLDRTGTNSPLHF. The DNA of the CDR3 is TGCGCCAGCAGCTTGGATAGAACAGGGACGAATTCACCCCTCCACTTT.

Ten or more counts support this clonotype. The chain employs TRBV12-3 or TRBV12-4 and TRBJ2-5, with D hard to call. The CDR3 extends over 15 amino acids. V lost 0 bases and J lost 2, with 10 bases in between. CDR3 sequence (DNA): TGTGCCAGCAGTTTAGCCAGCGAATTACAAGAGACCCAGTACTTC. It translates to CASSLASELQETQYF.

This clonotype was counted many times. The chain joins TRBV28 to TRBJ2-7; D is tentatively TRBD1 or TRBD2 (6 bases each). This CDR3 spans 15 amino acids. V was clipped by 7 bases and J by 5 bases, with 21 bases between them. CDR1 MDHEN and CDR2 SYDVKM come from the germline V gene. The CDR3 spells CASTLLAGGRDEQYF. The CDR3 region has the DNA TGTGCCAGCACCCTCCTCGCTGGGGGGCGCGACGAGCAGTACTTC.

In its sample, this clonotype was seen many times. The chain couples TRBV15 to TRBJ1-2, with TRBD1 identical over 7 bases. The ends lost 4 bases at V and 0 bases at J; junction bases unmatched: 2. The CDR3 loop spans 14 amino acids. Looked up from germline, CDR1 is LNHNV and CDR2 is YYDKDF (reference sequence). The CDR3 nucleotides read TGTGCCACCAGCACCGGGACAGCTAACTATGGCTACACCTTC. This sequence encodes CATSTGTANYGYTF.

This clonotype was found many times. The CDR3 DNA reads as TGTGCCAGCAGTTTTATCGGGGGGAATAGCAATCAGCCCCAGCATTTT. It yields the protein CASSFIGGNSNQPQHF. The chain is built from TRBV12-3 or TRBV12-4 and TRBJ1-5; maybe TRBD1 (5 bases). Trimming pared 3 bases from V and 0 bases from J, leaving 12 bases between. The CDR3 sequence is 16 residues long.

Ten or more counts support this clonotype. This chain connects TRBV12-3 or TRBV12-4 to TRBJ2-3, with 8 bases matching TRBD1. This CDR3 has 14 amino acids. With V trimmed by 7 bases and J by 5 bases, 8 bases remained unmatched. CDR3 DNA sequence: TGTGCCAGCAACAATAGACAGGGGTTAGATACGCAGTATTTT. Its protein is CASNNRQGLDTQYF.

This rearrangement joins TRBV29-1 to TRBJ2-6, with 9 nucleotides matching TRBD1. The V and J ends lost 4 bases and 2 bases, in that order; junction bases with no gene match: 3. In germline, CDR1 is SQVTM, CDR2 ANQGSEA. The CDR3 loop spans 15 amino acids. Here the CDR3 reads CSVGTGETGANVLTF. CDR3 bases: TGCAGCGTTGGGACAGGGGAAACTGGGGCCAACGTCCTGACTTTC.

This clonotype was picked up one time. The chain carries TRBV7-2 and TRBJ2-7, with D maybe TRBD1 (5 bases). The CDR3 loop spans 14 amino acids. The germline CDR1 and CDR2 sequences are SGHTA and FQGNSA. V was trimmed by 3 bases and J by 1 base, leaving 10 bases between them. CDR3 DNA sequence: TGTGCCAGCAGCTTGTGGACATGGTCCTACGAGCAGTACTTC. The encoded protein is CASSLWTWSYEQYF.

This clonotype was detected ten times or more. V usage is TRBV28 and J usage is TRBJ2-7; TRBD2 matches 8 bases. The CDR3 length is 13 residues. V gave up 8 bases and J gave up 3 bases; unmatched junction bases: 6. Germline V gene data show CDR1 as MDHEN and CDR2 as SYDVKM. CDR3 DNA: TGTGCCAGCTCACGGGAGGGCCTCTACGAGCAGTACTTC. Residues: CASSREGLYEQYF.

The chain combines TRBV6-8 with TRBJ2-1, with 9 bases that match TRBD2. CDR1 is MNHGY and CDR2 is SAAAGT in the germline V gene. CDR3 length equals 14 residues. Trimming removed 5 bases from V and 5 bases from J; junction bases left unmatched: 4. The CDR3 spells CASSMRGGHNEQFF. DNA for the CDR3: TGTGCCAGCAGTATGCGGGGGGGTCACAATGAGCAGTTCTTC.

This sequence joins TRBV10-1 and TRBJ2-2; D perhaps matches TRBD1 (5 bases). The V gene's germline CDR1 is WNHNN and CDR2 SYGVQD (reference sequence). The V end was cut by 4 bases, the J end by 6 bases, with 18 bases between. The CDR3 is 16 residues long. CDR3 protein: CASSGVGVGSPGELFF. CDR3 sequence (DNA): TGCGCCAGCAGTGGAGTAGGGGTTGGCTCCCCCGGGGAGCTGTTTTTT.

This chain joins TRBV7-2 and TRBJ2-3; a weak D match, TRBD2 (7 bases). V dropped 7 bases and J dropped 10 bases, with 15 bases sitting between them. The germline gives CDR1 SGHTA, CDR2 FQGNSA. CDR3 size: 12 residues. DNA of the CDR3: TGTGCCAGCATCGTAGGGGGGGGGGCGCAGTATTTT. Amino acid sequence: CASIVGGGAQYF.

This clonotype has just one count. The chain uses TRBV6-2 or TRBV6-3 and TRBJ2-7; D is tentatively TRBD1 or TRBD2 (5 bases each). The CDR3 is 15 amino acids. Per germline, CDR1 MNHEY and CDR2 SVGEGT. V lost 8 bases and J 5 bases, leaving 22 bases between the germline ends. The CDR3 region has the DNA TGTGCCAGCGGTGTTACCGGGGACCTTTGGAACGAGCAGTACTTC. Amino acid sequence: CASGVTGDLWNEQYF.

The rearrangement joins TRBV4-1 to TRBJ1-5; D is ambiguous. The CDR3 totals 15 residues. V was pared by 0 bases and J by 9 bases, with 15 bases between. Germline V gives CDR1 MGHRA, CDR2 YSYEKL. The CDR3 sequence is CASSQERRLFMPQHF. The CDR3 DNA reads TGCGCCAGCAGCCAAGAGCGGCGGTTGTTTATGCCCCAGCATTTT.

This clonotype was recorded at least ten times. This chain connects TRBV20-1 to TRBJ2-3, with 7 bases that match TRBD2. Germline V lookup: CDR1 DFQATT, CDR2 SNEGSKA (reference sequence). V was pared by 5 bases and J by 1 base, with 9 bases of the junction left unmatched. There are 15 residues in the CDR3. The CDR3: CSAGSVTSGTDTQYF. The CDR3 bases are TGCAGTGCTGGGAGCGTAACTAGCGGCACAGATACGCAGTATTTT.